This paragraph covers one T cell receptor (beta chain) sequence. Original processing notes: Amplification of reference gene primers was used by the study to estimate nucleated cell counts. The data were produced by immunoSEQ multiplex PCR, yet TCRdb's version contains in-frame clones alone and is incomplete. V and J calls plus clone size are reproduced from that table; the DNA served to infer D and trimming. In the table there are about 60,000 clones, about four fifths of which are singletons. This specimen belongs to a study of blood T cell repertoires in COVID-19. V shed 4 bases and J shed 3 bases, with 14 bases lying between them. Germline lookup yields CDR1 SGHRS and CDR2 YFSETQ. This CDR3 spans 15 amino acids.

The chain joins TRBV5-1 to TRBJ1-5; weak D call: TRBD1 (5 bases). What was sequenced was peripheral blood. This clonotype originated in a human donor in a cohort sampled during active COVID-19. The CDR3: CASSPQGGNNQPQHF. Here the CDR3 DNA reads TGCGCCAGCAGCCCCCAGGGAGGTAACAATCAGCCCCAGCATTTT.